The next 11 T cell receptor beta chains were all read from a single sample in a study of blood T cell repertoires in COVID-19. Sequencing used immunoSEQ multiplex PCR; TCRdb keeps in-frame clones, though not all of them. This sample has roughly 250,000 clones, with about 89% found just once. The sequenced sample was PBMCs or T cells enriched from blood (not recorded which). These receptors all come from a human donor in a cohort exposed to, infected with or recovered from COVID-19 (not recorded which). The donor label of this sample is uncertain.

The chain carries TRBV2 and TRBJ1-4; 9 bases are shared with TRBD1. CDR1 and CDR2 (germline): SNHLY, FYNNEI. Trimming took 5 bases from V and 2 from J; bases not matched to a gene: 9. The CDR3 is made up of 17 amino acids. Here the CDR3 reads CASSPTGGFYTNEKLFF. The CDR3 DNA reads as TGTGCCAGCAGTCCAACAGGGGGCTTTTATACTAATGAAAAACTGTTTTTT.

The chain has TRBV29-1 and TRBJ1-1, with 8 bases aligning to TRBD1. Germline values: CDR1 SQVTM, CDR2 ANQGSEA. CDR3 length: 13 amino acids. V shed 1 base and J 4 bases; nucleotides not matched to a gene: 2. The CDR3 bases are TGCAGCGTTGAAGGGACAGGGCTCACTGAAGCTTTCTTT. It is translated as CSVEGTGLTEAFF.

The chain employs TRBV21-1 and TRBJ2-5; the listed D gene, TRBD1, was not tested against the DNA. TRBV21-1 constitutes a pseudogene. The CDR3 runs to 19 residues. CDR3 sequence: CASSKARTGSKFWQETQYF. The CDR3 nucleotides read TGTGCCAGCAGCAAAGCTCGAACAGGGAGTAAGTTTTGGCAAGAGACCCAGTACTTC.

This chain's CDR3 is CASSHPGQGGTEAFF. The CDR3 region has the DNA TGTGCCAGCAGCCACCCTGGACAGGGAGGGACTGAAGCTTTCTTT. J is TRBJ1-1 and V is TRBV4-2; 8 bases are a match to TRBD1. J was trimmed by 5 bases and V by 3 bases; bases with no gene match: 8. The CDR3 consists of 15 residues. Germline assignment: CDR1 LGHNA and CDR2 YNFKEQ.

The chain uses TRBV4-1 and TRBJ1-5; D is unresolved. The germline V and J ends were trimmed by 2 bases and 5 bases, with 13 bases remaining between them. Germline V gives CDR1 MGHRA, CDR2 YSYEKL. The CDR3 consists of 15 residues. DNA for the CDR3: TGCGCCAGCAGCCAAAGCTGGGGAGCCGATCAGCCCCAGCATTTT. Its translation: CASSQSWGADQPQHF.

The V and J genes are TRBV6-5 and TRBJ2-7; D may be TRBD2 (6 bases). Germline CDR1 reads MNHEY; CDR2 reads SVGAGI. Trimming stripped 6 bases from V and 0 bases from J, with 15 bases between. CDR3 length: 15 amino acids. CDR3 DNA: TGTGCCAGCAGATCTGGGCAGGGAGGCTCCTACGAGCAGTACTTC. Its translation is CASRSGQGGSYEQYF.

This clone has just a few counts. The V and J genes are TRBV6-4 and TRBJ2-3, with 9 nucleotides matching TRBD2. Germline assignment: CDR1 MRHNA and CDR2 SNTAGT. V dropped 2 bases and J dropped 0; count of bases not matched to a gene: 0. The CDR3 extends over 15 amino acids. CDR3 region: CASSDLAGSTDTQYF. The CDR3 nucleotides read TGTGCCAGCAGTGACCTAGCGGGGAGCACAGATACGCAGTATTTT.

Here the CDR3 reads CASGLPTYRKSSYEQYF. CDR3 DNA: TGTGCTAGTGGTTTGCCGACCTACAGAAAGAGCTCCTACGAGCAGTACTTC. The rearrangement uses TRBV12-5 and TRBJ2-7, with no clear D. Trimming cost V 2 bases and J 0 bases, with 17 bases left between them. The germline gives CDR1 LGHNT, CDR2 FRNRAP. The length of the CDR3 is 17 residues.

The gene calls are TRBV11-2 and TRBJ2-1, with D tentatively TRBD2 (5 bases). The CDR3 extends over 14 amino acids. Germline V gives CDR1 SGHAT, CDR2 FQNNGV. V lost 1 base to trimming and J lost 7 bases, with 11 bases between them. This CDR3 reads CASSLGVRGNEQFF. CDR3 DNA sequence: TGTGCCAGCAGCTTAGGTGTCCGGGGAAATGAGCAGTTCTTC.

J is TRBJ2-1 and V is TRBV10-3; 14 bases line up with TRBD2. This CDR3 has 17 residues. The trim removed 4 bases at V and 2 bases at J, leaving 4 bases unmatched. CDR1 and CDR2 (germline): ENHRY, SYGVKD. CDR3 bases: TGTGCCATCAGTGGACTAGCGGGGGGGCGGACCTACAATGAGCAGTTCTTC. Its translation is CAISGLAGGRTYNEQFF.

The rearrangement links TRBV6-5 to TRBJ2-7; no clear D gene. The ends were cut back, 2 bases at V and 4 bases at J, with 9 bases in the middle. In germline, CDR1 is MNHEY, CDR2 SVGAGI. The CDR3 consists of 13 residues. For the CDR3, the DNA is TGTGCCAGCAGTTACGGCGCGACTTACGAGCAGTACTTC. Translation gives CASSYGATYEQYF.